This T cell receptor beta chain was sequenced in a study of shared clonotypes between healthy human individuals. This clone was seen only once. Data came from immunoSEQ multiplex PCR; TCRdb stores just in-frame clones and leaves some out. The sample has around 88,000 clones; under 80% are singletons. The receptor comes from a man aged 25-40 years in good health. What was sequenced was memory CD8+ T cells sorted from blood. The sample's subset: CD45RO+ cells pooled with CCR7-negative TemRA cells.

CDR3 nucleotide sequence: TGTGCCAGCAGTGACTCCGGGACACCAAACACCGGGGAGCTGTTTTTT. It codes for CASSDSGTPNTGELFF. This chain connects TRBV6-4 to TRBJ2-2; D is possibly TRBD1 (6 bases). With 0 bases removed from V and 2 bases from J, the gap between germline ends came to 10 bases. Germline V gene data show CDR1 as MRHNA and CDR2 as SNTAGT. There are 16 residues in the CDR3.